The rows below give T cell receptor beta chains drawn from one sample of a study of T-cell reconstitution after alpha-beta-depleted transplantation in children. Using its own MiXCR run on the PCR reads, TCRdb lists one record per CDR3 protein. The sample records some 450,000 distinct CDR3 sequences, approximately 42% being singletons. The specimen comprised PBMCs, sampled before TCRalphabeta/CD19-depleted stem cell transplant. These TCRs come from a girl aged 2 to 10 with aplastic anemia, due to receive a stem cell transplant. CDR3s include the opening cysteine and the closing phenylalanine or tryptophan. The D gene is left open where the match is weak. The listing skips clone size in some rows; elsewhere it reads once, few, many or a size class.

J gene,V gene,clone size,D gene,CDR3 DNA,CDR3 protein
TRBJ2-5,TRBV29-1,NA,NA,TGCAGCGTTGGGGGGCCTAGCGGAATCCAAGAGACCCAGTACTTC,CSVGGPSGIQETQYF
TRBJ2-3,TRBV28,NA,NA,TGTGCCAGCAGTTTAAGAGGCCCGATCACAGATACGCAGTATTTT,CASSLRGPITDTQYF
TRBJ1-5,TRBV9,few,NA,TGTGCCAGCAGCGTCGGTAATAGCAATCAGCCCCAGCATTTT,CASSVGNSNQPQHF
TRBJ1-2,TRBV10-3,NA,NA,TGTGCCACCCTATTGGTGTTGGGGGGGCAGGATAGTTATGGCTACACCTTC,CATLLVLGGQDSYGYTF
TRBJ2-7,TRBV11-1,NA,NA,TGTGCCAGCAGCTTAGCGTGGAGTTCCTACGAGCAGTACTTC,CASSLAWSSYEQYF
TRBJ2-2,TRBV5-5,NA,NA,TGTGCCAGCAGCCGTTGGCAGGGTGGCACCGGGGAGCTGTTTTTT,CASSRWQGGTGELFF
TRBJ2-1,TRBV7-3,NA,NA,TGTGCCAGCAGCTTAATTGGAGGCAGTGAGCAGTTCTTC,CASSLIGGSEQFF
TRBJ1-5,TRBV27,few,NA,TGTGCCAGCAGTTTATCTGGGAAACACGGCAGGAGCAATCAGCCCCAGCATTTT,CASSLSGKHGRSNQPQHF
TRBJ2-7,TRBV20-1,NA,NA,TGCAGTGCTAGAGGCAGGGCCCTCTCCTACGAGCAGTACTTC,CSARGRALSYEQYF
TRBJ1-1,TRBV7-2,NA,NA,TGTGCCAGCAGCTTAGCCCTTGCCACTGAAGCTTTCTTT,CASSLALATEAFF
TRBJ2-2,TRBV10-3,NA,NA,TGTGCCATCAGGCCCAGGGGAGGGCAACCCAACACCGGGGAGCTGTTTTTT,CAIRPRGGQPNTGELFF
TRBJ2-7,TRBV5-5,NA,NA,TGTGCCAGCAGCCTCCTCGGGCACAGCTACTACGAGCAGTACTTC,CASSLLGHSYYEQYF
TRBJ2-1,TRBV5-1,NA,TRBD2,TGCGCCAGCAGCTTCGGTTTCCTAGCGGGATACAATGAGCAGTTCTTC,CASSFGFLAGYNEQFF
TRBJ2-3,TRBV5-1,once,NA,TGCGCCAGCAGCTTGGGTGACCGAACCACAGATACGCAGTATTTT,CASSLGDRTTDTQYF
TRBJ2-3,TRBV20-1,NA,NA,TGCAGTGCTAGTAGTACAGTAGAAGATACGCAGTATTTT,CSASSTVEDTQYF
TRBJ2-7,TRBV20-1,NA,NA,TGCAGTGCTAGAACAGGCGCCTACGAGCAGTACTTC,CSARTGAYEQYF
TRBJ2-6,TRBV7-6,NA,NA,TGTGCCAGCAGCTTAACCCTGAGCAGCTCTGGGGCCAACGTCCTGACTTTC,CASSLTLSSSGANVLTF
TRBJ1-2,TRBV12-3/TRBV12-4,NA,NA,TGTGCCAGCAGTTTGGAGGCGGGGGCAGAAGGCTACACCTTC,CASSLEAGAEGYTF
TRBJ2-5,TRBV7-3,NA,TRBD1,TGTGCCAGCAGCACCGGGACAGGGACCCAAGAGACCCAGTACTTC,CASSTGTGTQETQYF
TRBJ2-3,TRBV3-1,NA,TRBD2,TGTGCCAGCAGCCCCCTAGAGCTAGCGGGACCAGATACGCAGTATTTT,CASSPLELAGPDTQYF
TRBJ2-5,TRBV28,few,TRBD1,TGTGCCAGCACCACGCTCCCCGGGGATCGGGACAGAAAAGAGACCCAGTACTTC,CASTTLPGDRDRKETQYF
TRBJ2-4,TRBV11-2,NA,TRBD2,TGTGCCAGCATCGTCCCGGGACTAGCGGGAGTTGGAAACATTCAGTACTTC,CASIVPGLAGVGNIQYF
TRBJ1-5,TRBV29-1,NA,NA,TGCAGCGTAGACGGACTTTATAGCAATCAGCCCCAGCATTTT,CSVDGLYSNQPQHF
TRBJ2-2,TRBV28,NA,NA,TGTGCCAGCAGTTTATACCCAAAGGCAGGGCCTCTCACCGGGGAGCTGTTTTTT,CASSLYPKAGPLTGELFF
TRBJ1-2,TRBV28,few,NA,TGTGCCAGCAGGAGAACAGGGCGATATGGCTACACCTTC,CASRRTGRYGYTF